This T cell receptor (beta chain) was captured in a study of T cell changes during pregnancy in multiple sclerosis. The length of the CDR3 is 14 residues. The V and J ends lost 5 bases and 7 bases respectively, with 17 bases between them. Looked up from germline, CDR1 is LNHNV and CDR2 is YYDKDF (reference sequence). This table comes from immunoSEQ multiplex PCR, and its TCRdb copy is limited to in-frame clones, with some not included. This sample yields over 35,000 clones, of which about nine tenths are seen a single time; around 0.5% belongs to the top ten. The source was CD4+ T cells from peripheral blood mononuclear cells, collected in the first trimester of pregnancy. The chain is built from TRBV15 and TRBJ1-1; D is uncertain. The sequence was obtained from a female donor in good health, enrolled as a control in a pregnancy study. The CDR3 loop is CATSPQEVSLEAFF. DNA for the CDR3: TGTGCCACCAGCCCCCAAGAGGTTTCCCTTGAAGCTTTCTTT.